The source of this TCR beta chain is a study of T-cell memory formation after mild COVID-19. Constant-segment primers served in 5'RACE that generated TCR alpha and TCR beta cDNA libraries bearing sample barcodes and UMIs. TCRdb analysed the 5' RACE reads with MiXCR anew, one entry per CDR3 protein. Here the sample spans roughly 410,000 distinct CDR3 sequences, approximately 24% being singletons. This clonotype appeared a few times. Sequenced input: PBMCs or a T cell subset sorted from them (not recorded which). This clonotype was obtained from an adult woman who had mild COVID-19 (a few samples of this study predate the infection). Cell type and time point are not known.

The CDR3 region is CASSLVRLDPHYNEQFF. The CDR3 DNA is TGTGCCAGCAGTTTAGTTCGACTAGACCCCCACTACAATGAGCAGTTCTTC. J is TRBJ2-1 and V is TRBV12-3 or TRBV12-4, with D perhaps TRBD2 (6 bases). There are 17 residues in the CDR3. With 1 base removed from V and 3 bases from J, the gap between germline ends came to 16 bases.